The 22 T cell receptor beta chains below all came from one sample that was sequenced in a study of Graves' ophthalmopathy and Graves' hyperthyroidism. Amplification targeted the TCR beta CDR3 regions, with RNA transcripts as the source material. First-round RT-PCR employed HTBI primers, with a second-round multiplex PCR after it. TCRdb used MiXCR to reprocess the multiplex PCR reads, holding one entry per CDR3 protein. This table holds hundreds of thousands of distinct CDR3 sequences, 22% found once. The sequenced sample consisted of peripheral blood. The receptor set was obtained from a woman between 18 and 29 years old with stable Graves' hyperthyroidism. Some clones in this sample may be carry-over from other donors' samples.

The rearrangement joins TRBV2 to TRBJ2-2; 11 nucleotides match TRBD1. J gave up 5 bases and V 6 bases, and 11 bases lay outside the gene matches. The CDR3 is 17 amino acids. Germline V gene data show CDR1 as SNHLY and CDR2 as FYNNEI. CDR3 DNA sequence: TGTGCCAGCAGCAAGGACTTCGGGACAGGGGGGACCGGGGAGCTGTTTTTT. Protein product: CASSKDFGTGGTGELFF.

There are a few counts of this clonotype. The chain joins TRBV24-1 to TRBJ1-2; no definite D call. CDR1 is KGHDR and CDR2 is SFDVKD in the germline V gene. The CDR3 sequence is 12 residues long. V was trimmed by 11 bases and J by 4 bases, leaving 13 bases between them. The CDR3 sequence is CAIASDLYGYTF. The CDR3 DNA reads as TGTGCCATCGCCTCAGATCTCTATGGCTACACCTTC.

Ten or more counts support this clonotype. The genes are TRBV6-1 and TRBJ2-4, with D perhaps assigned TRBD1 or TRBD2 (5 bases each). This CDR3 region has 16 residues. Germline CDR1 and CDR2: MNHNS and SASEGT. Trimming stripped 6 bases from V and 2 bases from J, with 17 bases between. CDR3: CASSPRDVGTKNIQYF. The CDR3 DNA is TGTGCCAGCAGCCCAAGGGACGTTGGTACCAAAAACATTCAGTACTTC.

In its sample, this clonotype was seen many times. The chain joins TRBV6-5 to TRBJ1-5, with 11 positions matching TRBD1. After removal of 5 bases from V and 7 bases from J, the junction contained 7 bases not matched to a gene. Per germline, CDR1 MNHEY and CDR2 SVGAGI. This CDR3 has 15 residues. The CDR3 nucleotides are TGTGCCAGCAGTCAGGACAGGGGGCGCCGGCAGCCCCAGCATTTT. Amino acids: CASSQDRGRRQPQHF.

This clonotype occurred many times. V gene TRBV7-2 combines with J gene TRBJ1-2; the D gene is possibly TRBD1 (6 bases). The length of the CDR3 is 15 residues. Germline CDR1 reads SGHTA; CDR2 reads FQGNSA. The germline V and J ends were trimmed by 5 bases and 0 bases, with 13 bases remaining between them. CDR3 bases: TGTGCCAGCAGCAGGGGGACAATCTCTAACTATGGCTACACCTTC. It specifies CASSRGTISNYGYTF.

Only a few counts were recorded for this clonotype. The J gene is TRBJ2-7, the V gene TRBV6-1, with D perhaps matching TRBD1 or TRBD2 (5 bases each). The CDR3 runs to 14 residues. The ends were cut back, 0 bases at V and 3 bases at J, with 9 bases in the middle. In germline, CDR1 is MNHNS, CDR2 SASEGT. The CDR3 here is CASSEAGVGYEQYF. The DNA of the CDR3 is TGTGCCAGCAGTGAAGCGGGGGTTGGCTACGAGCAGTACTTC.

The chain combines TRBV6-1 with TRBJ2-7; 7 bases agree with TRBD1. Germline lookup yields CDR1 MNHNS and CDR2 SASEGT. After removal of 6 bases from V and 0 bases from J, the junction contained 11 bases not matched to a gene. CDR3 size: 16 residues. CDR3 in DNA: TGTGCCAGCAGCCCATACCCGACAGGGTCCTCCTACGAGCAGTACTTC. Protein: CASSPYPTGSSYEQYF.

The rearrangement joins TRBV11-1 to TRBJ2-5; D may be TRBD2 (5 bases). V gave up 5 bases and J gave up 4 bases, with 23 bases separating them. CDR1 is SGHAT, CDR2 FQDESV, per germline (reference sequence). The CDR3 has 17 residues. Written as DNA, the CDR3 is TGTGCCAGCAGCCGTCATCTTGGCTTAGCGCCGAGAGAGACCCAGTACTTC. This sequence encodes CASSRHLGLAPRETQYF.

This clonotype was counted many times. The rearrangement links TRBV12-3 or TRBV12-4 to TRBJ1-2, with 7 nucleotides matching TRBD1. The CDR3 loop spans 13 amino acids. Trimming cost V 6 bases and J 5 bases; bases outside gene matches: 6. CDR3 coding DNA: TGTGCCAGCAGATTGACAGGGACGTATGGCTACACCTTC. Its translation: CASRLTGTYGYTF.

This clonotype has at least ten counts. In DNA, the CDR3 is TGTGCCTGGGTCCAGGCTAACTATGGCTACACCTTC. Its translation is CAWVQANYGYTF. The gene calls are TRBV30 and TRBJ1-2; D not certain. V was clipped by 5 bases and J by 0 bases, with 7 bases between them. Per the germline V gene, CDR1 is GTSNPN and CDR2 is SVGIG (reference sequence). This CDR3 has 12 amino acids.

In this sample, this clonotype turned up many times. The V call is TRBV20-1, the J call TRBJ2-7; TRBD2 matches 8 bases. CDR3 length: 14 residues. The V segment lost 2 bases and the J segment 2 bases; nucleotides outside the gene matches: 5. Germline V gene data show CDR1 as DFQATT and CDR2 as SNEGSKA (reference sequence). CDR3 amino acids: CSARKAGGPYEQYF. CDR3 bases: TGCAGTGCTAGAAAGGCGGGAGGACCCTACGAGCAGTACTTC.

V usage is TRBV6-2 or TRBV6-3 and J usage is TRBJ2-7, with 7 bases that match TRBD2. V lost 4 bases, J lost 2 bases, and 5 bases stayed unmatched. Germline loops: CDR1 MNHEY, CDR2 SVGEGT. The CDR3 covers 14 residues. The CDR3 DNA reads as TGTGCCAGCAGTTCGGCAGGGACTACCTACGAGCAGTACTTC. Its protein is CASSSAGTTYEQYF.

This clonotype was counted many times. This chain links TRBV11-1 with TRBJ2-7, with 15 bases aligning to TRBD2. After removal of 5 bases from V and 5 bases from J, the junction contained 4 bases not matched to a gene. Germline values: CDR1 SGHAT, CDR2 FQDESV (reference sequence). The CDR3 has 15 residues. CDR3 region: CASSVRTSGRDEQYF. In DNA, the CDR3 is TGTGCCAGCAGCGTCCGGACTAGCGGGAGGGACGAGCAGTACTTC.

This clonotype was observed many times. The chain links TRBV28 to TRBJ2-5, with 8 bases fitting TRBD1. The CDR3 runs to 15 residues. After removal of 6 bases from V and 5 bases from J, the junction contained 11 bases not matched to a gene. Looked up from germline, CDR1 is MDHEN and CDR2 is SYDVKM. The CDR3: CASRPGTGRWETQYF. CDR3 nucleotide sequence: TGTGCCAGCAGACCCGGGACAGGCCGGTGGGAGACCCAGTACTTC.

The CDR3 loop reads CAWSVFGLDTEAFF. The CDR3 DNA reads TGTGCCTGGAGTGTATTTGGTCTGGACACTGAAGCTTTCTTT. The chain carries TRBV30 and TRBJ1-1; D is ambiguous. With 0 bases removed from V and 3 bases from J, the gap between germline ends came to 11 bases. Germline lookup yields CDR1 GTSNPN and CDR2 SVGIG (reference sequence). The CDR3 contains 14 residues.

In its sample, this clonotype was seen many times. The chain carries TRBV5-1 and TRBJ1-1, with D tentatively TRBD1 (5 bases). The CDR3 contains 20 residues. With 4 bases removed from V and 2 bases from J, the gap between germline ends came to 30 bases. Germline CDR1 SGHRS, CDR2 YFSETQ. CDR3 residues: CASSNQGLSTLLLRNTEAFF. Written as DNA, the CDR3 is TGCGCCAGCAGCAATCAGGGTCTCTCGACCCTCCTGCTTCGAAACACTGAAGCTTTCTTT.

This clonotype has more than one count but fewer than ten. Germline and junction disagree at one end, which may indicate a read error. The chain combines TRBV9 with TRBJ2-5; TRBD2 might be the D (7 bases). Germline assignment: CDR1 SGDLS and CDR2 YYNGEE. The CDR3 is 14 residues long. This chain's CDR3 is CASTAGTKQETKYF. The CDR3 coding sequence is TGTGCCAGCACAGCGGGGACAAAGCAAGAGACCAAGTACTTC.

With regard to this clonotype: Mismatch with germline at one junction end may stem from a read error. The CDR3 DNA sequence: TGTGCCAGCTGGGGGGACACCGACCAAGAGACCCAGTGCTTC. It is translated as CASWGDTDQETQCF. The chain links TRBV7-9 to TRBJ2-5, with D perhaps TRBD1 or TRBD2 (6 bases each). This CDR3 comprises 14 residues. Germline-derived CDR1 and CDR2 are SEHNR and FQNEAQ (reference sequence).

This clonotype was found many times. The V and J genes are TRBV6-1 and TRBJ1-1; D gene ambiguous. Between the trimmed V and J ends, which lost 2 bases and 0 bases, there was a span of 4 bases. The CDR3 is 13 residues long. Germline assignment: CDR1 MNHNS and CDR2 SASEGT. In DNA, the CDR3 is TGTGCCAGCAGTGAACAGCTGAACACTGAAGCTTTCTTT. Its protein is CASSEQLNTEAFF.

The rearrangement links TRBV15 to TRBJ2-5; D is possibly TRBD1 or TRBD2 (5 bases each). V shed 0 bases and J shed 2 bases, with 10 bases lying between them. The CDR3 consists of 15 residues. CDR1 is LNHNV and CDR2 is YYDKDF in the germline V gene (reference sequence). The CDR3 spells CATSRDRDGQETQYF. Written as DNA, the CDR3 is TGTGCCACCAGCAGAGACCGGGACGGACAAGAGACCCAGTACTTC.

In its sample, this clonotype was seen many times. The chain carries TRBV6-2 or TRBV6-3 and TRBJ1-5, with D possibly TRBD1 on 5 matching bases. The CDR3 runs 13 residues. Trimming removed 5 bases from V and 9 bases from J, with 14 bases in between. Germline CDR1 reads MNHEY; CDR2 reads SVGEGT. CDR3 sequence reads: CASSTAGSRPQHF. Here the CDR3 DNA reads TGTGCCAGCAGTACGGCAGGGAGTCGGCCCCAGCATTTT.

The chain links TRBV29-1 to TRBJ1-5; 9 bases line up with TRBD1. The V gene end was trimmed by 7 bases and the J gene end by 4 bases; junction bases not matched to a gene: 8. Germline CDR1 is SQVTM and CDR2 is ANQGSEA. The CDR3 sequence is 14 residues long. The CDR3 DNA reads as TGCAGCGGCCACTCGGGACAGGGAAATCAGCCCCAGCATTTT. Residues: CSGHSGQGNQPQHF.